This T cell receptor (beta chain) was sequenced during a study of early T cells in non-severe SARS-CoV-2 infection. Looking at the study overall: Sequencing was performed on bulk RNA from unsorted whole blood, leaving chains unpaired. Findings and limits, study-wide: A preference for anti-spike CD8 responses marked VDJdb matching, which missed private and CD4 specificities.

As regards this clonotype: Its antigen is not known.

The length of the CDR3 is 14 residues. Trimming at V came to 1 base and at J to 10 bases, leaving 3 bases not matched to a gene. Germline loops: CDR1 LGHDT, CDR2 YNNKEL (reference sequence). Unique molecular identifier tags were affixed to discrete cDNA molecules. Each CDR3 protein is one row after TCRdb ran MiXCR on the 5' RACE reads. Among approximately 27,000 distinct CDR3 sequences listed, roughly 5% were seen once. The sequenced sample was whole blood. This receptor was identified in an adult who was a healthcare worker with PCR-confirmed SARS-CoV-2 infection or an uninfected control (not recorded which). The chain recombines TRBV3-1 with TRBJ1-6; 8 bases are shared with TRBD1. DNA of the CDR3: TGTGCCAGCAGCCAAGGACAGGGGCGCTCACCCCTCCACTTT. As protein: CASSQGQGRSPLHF.